These 3 T cell receptor beta chains originate from one sample sequenced in a study of T cells in localized non-small cell lung cancer. Only in-frame clones appear in the TCRdb table, and some are missing; sequencing was by immunoSEQ multiplex PCR. The sample contains about 3,300 clones, 25% to 35% of which appear only once. The sample was lung tumor tissue, taken before any cancer treatment. These receptor sequences come from a male donor at least 60 years old with stage I lung adenocarcinoma.

The gene calls are TRBV4-1 and TRBJ2-3; D is possibly TRBD1 (5 bases). This CDR3 has 17 amino acids. Germline V lookup: CDR1 MGHRA, CDR2 YSYEKL. Trimming left V 0 bases short and J 5 bases short, with 18 bases between. CDR3 nucleotides: TGCGCCAGCAGCCAAGATATTTGGGCAGGGCTAGGAGATACGCAGTATTTT. Translation gives CASSQDIWAGLGDTQYF.

This clone has only one observation. J is TRBJ2-1 and V is TRBV19; 8 bases agree with TRBD1. CDR1 and CDR2 (germline): LNHDA, SQIVND (reference sequence). The J segment lost 2 bases and the V segment lost 7 bases, leaving 10 bases of the junction unmatched. This CDR3 contains 16 residues. The chain's CDR3 is CASIPTGVDPYNEQFF. CDR3 bases: TGTGCCAGTATACCGACAGGGGTTGATCCCTACAATGAGCAGTTCTTC.

This clone turned up a few times. The chain is built from TRBV6-8 and TRBJ1-2; tentative D call: TRBD1 (6 bases). CDR3 size: 15 residues. The V gene lost 10 bases and the J gene lost 0 bases, with 18 bases spanning the gap. Germline V CDR1 and CDR2: MNHGY, SAAAGT. CDR3 DNA: TGTGCCATCAGACTGGGGGGCGGATCTAACTATGGCTACACCTTC. Its protein product is CAIRLGGGSNYGYTF.